The rows below give T cell receptor beta chains drawn from one sample of a study of metastatic and nonmetastatic thyroid tumors. Through MiXCR, TCRdb re-clonotyped the PCR reads. The sample has approximately 17,000 clones; 16% are singletons. Sequencing used blood. These receptors all come from a male donor with papillary thyroid cancer or a benign thyroid nodule (not recorded which). Some clones in this sample may be carry-over from other donors' samples. The CDR3 runs from the conserved cysteine through the conserved F or W. The D gene is left open where the match is weak. The size of a clone is reported for some rows only, either as once, few or many, or as a class for expanded clones.

D gene: TRBD2
J gene: TRBJ2-2
V gene: TRBV3-1
clone size: many
CDR3 protein: CASSQGGLAGVTGELFF
CDR3 DNA: TGTGCCAGCAGCCAAGGGGGACTAGCGGGAGTCACCGGGGAGCTGTTTTTT

D gene: TRBD1
J gene: TRBJ1-3
V gene: TRBV9
clone size: many
CDR3 protein: CAKNNRQGGSTIYF
CDR3 DNA: TGTGCCAAGAACAATAGACAGGGAGGAAGCACCATATATTTT

D gene: TRBD1
J gene: TRBJ1-5
V gene: TRBV28
clone size: NA
CDR3 protein: CASSLGQGVKPQHF
CDR3 DNA: TGTGCCAGCAGCCTAGGACAGGGGGTGAAGCCCCAGCATTTT

D gene: TRBD2
J gene: TRBJ2-3
V gene: TRBV20-1
clone size: medium-sized
CDR3 protein: CSAIGLAGLTDTQYF
CDR3 DNA: TGCAGTGCTATAGGACTAGCGGGATTGACAGATACGCAGTATTTT

D gene: NA
J gene: TRBJ2-1
V gene: TRBV6-1
clone size: many
CDR3 protein: CASSELTSQGEQFF
CDR3 DNA: TGTGCCAGCAGTGAACTAACTAGCCAGGGTGAGCAGTTCTTC

D gene: TRBD1
J gene: TRBJ2-7
V gene: TRBV2
clone size: NA
CDR3 protein: CASSPGQGVKQYF
CDR3 DNA: TGTGCCAGCAGCCCGGGACAGGGGGTTAAGCAGTACTTC

D gene: NA
J gene: TRBJ1-4
V gene: TRBV9
clone size: many
CDR3 protein: CASSPMGEKLFF
CDR3 DNA: TGTGCCAGCTCCCCCATGGGTGAAAAACTGTTTTTT

D gene: NA
J gene: TRBJ2-7
V gene: TRBV12-3/TRBV12-4
clone size: NA
CDR3 protein: CASSYIACQYEQYF
CDR3 DNA: TGTGCCAGCAGCTATATAGCGTGTCAATACGAGCAGTACTTT

D gene: TRBD2
J gene: TRBJ2-5
V gene: TRBV6-2/TRBV6-3
clone size: many
CDR3 protein: CASSARGRADGETQYF
CDR3 DNA: TGTGCCAGCAGTGCCCGGGGGAGGGCCGACGGAGAGACCCAGTACTTC

D gene: NA
J gene: TRBJ1-4
V gene: TRBV20-1
clone size: many
CDR3 protein: CSANDEKLFF
CDR3 DNA: TGCAGTGCCAACGATGAAAAACTGTTTTTT

D gene: TRBD1
J gene: TRBJ2-6
V gene: TRBV11-2
clone size: many
CDR3 protein: CASLRTGEVGANVLTF
CDR3 DNA: TGTGCCAGCCTACGGACAGGGGAGGTTGGGGCCAACGTCCTGACTTTC

D gene: TRBD1
J gene: TRBJ2-3
V gene: TRBV6-4
clone size: many
CDR3 protein: CASSAGTGGADTQYF
CDR3 DNA: TGTGCCAGCAGTGCCGGGACAGGGGGCGCAGATACGCAGTATTTT

D gene: TRBD2
J gene: TRBJ2-7
V gene: TRBV7-8
clone size: once
CDR3 protein: CASSDVAGDVYEQYF
CDR3 DNA: TGTGCCAGCAGCGACGTAGCGGGAGACGTCTACGAGCAGTACTTC

D gene: NA
J gene: TRBJ1-5
V gene: TRBV14
clone size: NA
CDR3 protein: CASSQDPGAGSNQPQHF
CDR3 DNA: TGTGCCAGCAGCCAAGACCCTGGGGCAGGGTCTAATCAGCCCCAGCATTTT

D gene: NA
J gene: TRBJ2-3
V gene: TRBV6-1
clone size: many
CDR3 protein: CASTDDSAVNTDTQYF
CDR3 DNA: TGTGCCAGCACCGATGACTCTGCGGTGAACACAGATACGCAGTATTTT

D gene: NA
J gene: TRBJ2-7
V gene: TRBV5-5
clone size: many
CDR3 protein: CASSKEQGGEQYF
CDR3 DNA: TGTGCCAGCAGCAAAGAACAGGGTGGCGAGCAGTACTTC

D gene: TRBD1
J gene: TRBJ2-3
V gene: TRBV4-1
clone size: NA
CDR3 protein: CASSQWTGSEGDTQYF
CDR3 DNA: TGCGCCAGCAGCCAATGGACAGGGTCTGAGGGAGATACGCAGTATTTT

D gene: TRBD2
J gene: TRBJ2-2
V gene: TRBV25-1
clone size: many
CDR3 protein: CASSDTSGRNTGELFF
CDR3 DNA: TGTGCCAGCAGTGACACTAGCGGGAGGAACACCGGGGAGCTGTTTTTT

D gene: NA
J gene: TRBJ2-1
V gene: TRBV10-3
clone size: many
CDR3 protein: CAISSGTNQHNEQFF
CDR3 DNA: TGTGCCATCAGTTCCGGGACCAACCAACACAATGAGCAGTTCTTC

D gene: NA
J gene: TRBJ1-2
V gene: TRBV7-9
clone size: many
CDR3 protein: CASSFSTNYGYTF
CDR3 DNA: TGTGCCAGCAGCTTTTCCACTAACTATGGCTACACCTTC

D gene: NA
J gene: TRBJ1-1
V gene: TRBV11-1
clone size: many
CDR3 protein: CASSLEGPTEAFF
CDR3 DNA: TGTGCCAGCAGCTTAGAAGGTCCCACTGAAGCTTTCTTT

D gene: NA
J gene: TRBJ2-3
V gene: TRBV7-2
clone size: many
CDR3 protein: CASSSQRRGGTDTQYF
CDR3 DNA: TGTGCCAGCAGCTCCCAAAGGAGGGGCGGCACAGATACGCAGTATTTT

D gene: TRBD1
J gene: TRBJ2-1
V gene: TRBV20-1
clone size: many
CDR3 protein: CSAGTGVLDEQFF
CDR3 DNA: TGCAGTGCGGGGACAGGGGTTCTCGATGAGCAGTTCTTC

D gene: NA
J gene: TRBJ2-2
V gene: TRBV6-5
clone size: many
CDR3 protein: CASSYSSAPTGELFF
CDR3 DNA: TGTGCCAGCAGTTACTCAAGCGCCCCCACCGGGGAGCTGTTTTTT

D gene: NA
J gene: TRBJ2-3
V gene: TRBV9
clone size: many
CDR3 protein: CASSATGTRDTQYF
CDR3 DNA: TGTGCCAGCAGCGCGACAGGGACTCGGGATACGCAGTATTTT

D gene: TRBD1
J gene: TRBJ2-7
V gene: TRBV2
clone size: medium-sized
CDR3 protein: CASSLQGSSYEQYF
CDR3 DNA: TGTGCCAGCAGCCTACAGGGGAGCTCCTACGAGCAGTACTTC

D gene: NA
J gene: TRBJ1-2
V gene: TRBV12-3/TRBV12-4
clone size: many
CDR3 protein: CASSPSWGQGHGYTF
CDR3 DNA: TGTGCCAGCAGTCCCAGTTGGGGTCAGGGTCATGGCTACACCTTC

D gene: NA
J gene: TRBJ1-1
V gene: TRBV19
clone size: NA
CDR3 protein: CASSMGKPGALGTEDFF
CDR3 DNA: TGTGCCAGTAGTATGGGAAAGCCGGGGGCCCTGGGCACTGAAGATTTCTTT

D gene: NA
J gene: TRBJ1-2
V gene: TRBV11-2
clone size: medium-sized
CDR3 protein: CASSLGYRGDYGYTF
CDR3 DNA: TGTGCCAGCAGCTTAGGGTACCGAGGAGACTATGGCTACACCTTC

D gene: NA
J gene: TRBJ2-3
V gene: TRBV5-6
clone size: NA
CDR3 protein: CASSPESTDTQYF
CDR3 DNA: TGTGCCAGCAGCCCGGAAAGCACAGATACGCAGTATTTT

D gene: TRBD1
J gene: TRBJ2-1
V gene: TRBV20-1
clone size: many
CDR3 protein: CSARRDRELINEQFF
CDR3 DNA: TGCAGTGCTAGACGAGACAGGGAGTTGATCAATGAGCAGTTCTTC

D gene: NA
J gene: TRBJ2-7
V gene: TRBV5-6
clone size: many
CDR3 protein: CASSLLGRRIGEQYF
CDR3 DNA: TGTGCCAGCAGCTTGTTAGGGCGGAGGATTGGCGAGCAGTACTTC

D gene: NA
J gene: TRBJ1-5
V gene: TRBV10-3
clone size: many
CDR3 protein: CAISDPGQPQHF
CDR3 DNA: TGTGCCATCTCGGACCCCGGGCAGCCCCAGCATTTT

D gene: NA
J gene: TRBJ1-5
V gene: TRBV19
clone size: few
CDR3 protein: CASTPFSYPNQPQHF
CDR3 DNA: TGTGCCAGTACCCCTTTTAGTTACCCGAATCAGCCCCAGCATTTT

D gene: TRBD1
J gene: TRBJ2-7
V gene: TRBV20-1
clone size: many
CDR3 protein: CSAQGQGPPVSSYEQYF
CDR3 DNA: TGCAGTGCTCAAGGACAGGGTCCGCCCGTGAGCTCCTACGAGCAGTACTTC

D gene: NA
J gene: TRBJ1-1
V gene: TRBV5-4
clone size: many
CDR3 protein: CASSFYGGTEAFF
CDR3 DNA: TGTGCCAGCAGCTTTTATGGGGGAACTGAAGCTTTCTTT

D gene: NA
J gene: TRBJ1-2
V gene: TRBV28
clone size: few
CDR3 protein: CASSSTGGSLYGYTF
CDR3 DNA: TGTGCCAGCAGTTCCACCGGGGGTTCCCTCTATGGCTACACCTTC

D gene: NA
J gene: TRBJ2-1
V gene: TRBV11-1
clone size: NA
CDR3 protein: CASSPPHSERNNEQFF
CDR3 DNA: TGTGCCAGCAGCCCTCCCCACAGTGAGAGGAACAATGAGCAGTTCTTC

D gene: TRBD2
J gene: TRBJ2-2
V gene: TRBV9
clone size: many
CDR3 protein: CASSVLAGLNTGELFF
CDR3 DNA: TGTGCCAGCAGCGTTTTAGCGGGATTGAACACCGGGGAGCTGTTTTTT

D gene: NA
J gene: TRBJ2-6
V gene: TRBV27
clone size: few
CDR3 protein: CASIPGGGGANVLTF
CDR3 DNA: TGTGCCAGCATCCCAGGAGGTGGAGGGGCCAACGTCCTGACTTTC

D gene: NA
J gene: TRBJ2-7
V gene: TRBV4-1
clone size: medium-sized
CDR3 protein: CASSPSSYEQYF
CDR3 DNA: TGCGCCAGCAGCCCCTCTTCCTACGAGCAGTACTTC

D gene: TRBD1
J gene: TRBJ1-4
V gene: TRBV28
clone size: many
CDR3 protein: CASTGQGAWEKLFF
CDR3 DNA: TGTGCCAGCACCGGACAGGGGGCCTGGGAAAAACTGTTTTTT

D gene: NA
J gene: TRBJ2-7
V gene: TRBV30
clone size: once
CDR3 protein: CALDRRDRSYEQYF
CDR3 DNA: TGTGCCCTGGATCGTCGGGACCGGTCCTACGAGCAGTACTTC

D gene: NA
J gene: TRBJ1-1
V gene: TRBV11-2
clone size: many
CDR3 protein: CASRQALGATEAFF
CDR3 DNA: TGTGCCAGCAGACAAGCCCTGGGGGCGACTGAAGCTTTCTTT

D gene: NA
J gene: TRBJ1-6
V gene: TRBV30
clone size: medium-sized
CDR3 protein: CAWLGGRDNSPLHF
CDR3 DNA: TGTGCCTGGCTGGGTGGGAGGGACAATTCACCCCTCCACTTT

D gene: NA
J gene: TRBJ2-5
V gene: TRBV6-1
clone size: many
CDR3 protein: CASSDWGETQYF
CDR3 DNA: TGTGCCAGCAGTGACTGGGGGGAGACCCAGTACTTC

D gene: NA
J gene: TRBJ2-7
V gene: TRBV14
clone size: many
CDR3 protein: CASSQEGGLSLNYEQYF
CDR3 DNA: TGTGCCAGCAGCCAAGAAGGGGGTCTCTCTCTGAATTACGAGCAGTACTTC

D gene: NA
J gene: TRBJ2-2
V gene: TRBV6-5
clone size: many
CDR3 protein: CASSYSQGGWTGELFF
CDR3 DNA: TGTGCCAGCAGTTACAGCCAGGGTGGTTGGACCGGGGAGCTGTTTTTT

D gene: NA
J gene: TRBJ2-5
V gene: TRBV2
clone size: many
CDR3 protein: CASTGTGEETQYF
CDR3 DNA: TGTGCCAGCACCGGGACCGGAGAAGAGACCCAGTACTTC

D gene: NA
J gene: TRBJ2-2
V gene: TRBV27
clone size: NA
CDR3 protein: CASSERAQNTGELFF
CDR3 DNA: TGTGCCAGCAGTGAACGGGCGCAGAACACCGGGGAGCTGTTTTTT

D gene: NA
J gene: TRBJ2-5
V gene: TRBV24-1
clone size: many
CDR3 protein: CATNPGSGETQYF
CDR3 DNA: TGTGCCACCAATCCGGGGTCGGGGGAGACCCAGTACTTC

D gene: NA
J gene: TRBJ2-1
V gene: TRBV15
clone size: many
CDR3 protein: CATSRGVDYNEQFF
CDR3 DNA: TGTGCCACCAGCAGAGGGGTAGACTACAATGAGCAGTTCTTC

D gene: NA
J gene: TRBJ1-5
V gene: TRBV19
clone size: NA
CDR3 protein: CASSPTQAPSGQPQHF
CDR3 DNA: TGTGCCAGTAGTCCCACCCAGGCCCCCAGCGGTCAGCCCCAGCATTTT

D gene: NA
J gene: TRBJ2-5
V gene: TRBV3-1
clone size: many
CDR3 protein: CASSQVPSDETQYF
CDR3 DNA: TGTGCCAGCAGCCAAGTCCCCTCGGACGAGACCCAGTACTTC

D gene: TRBD1
J gene: TRBJ1-2
V gene: TRBV19
clone size: many
CDR3 protein: CASSITGQGAGYTF
CDR3 DNA: TGTGCCAGTAGTATAACCGGACAGGGCGCAGGCTACACCTTC

D gene: NA
J gene: TRBJ1-6
V gene: TRBV29-1
clone size: many
CDR3 protein: CSVRWAYGGSNSPLHF
CDR3 DNA: TGCAGCGTCCGATGGGCTTATGGGGGAAGCAATTCACCCCTCCACTTT

D gene: TRBD2
J gene: TRBJ2-1
V gene: TRBV20-1
clone size: many
CDR3 protein: CSADLRLAGPTDNEQFF
CDR3 DNA: TGCAGTGCCGATTTACGACTAGCGGGGCCCACAGACAATGAGCAGTTCTTC

D gene: NA
J gene: TRBJ2-3
V gene: TRBV12-3/TRBV12-4
clone size: many
CDR3 protein: CASSFLYTDTQYF
CDR3 DNA: TGTGCCAGCAGTTTCCTTTACACAGATACGCAGTATTTT

D gene: NA
J gene: TRBJ1-4
V gene: TRBV30
clone size: NA
CDR3 protein: CAWSAGEKLFF
CDR3 DNA: TGTGCATGGAGTGCCGGGGAAAAACTGTTTTTT

D gene: NA
J gene: TRBJ1-5
V gene: TRBV28
clone size: few
CDR3 protein: CASNLGGPEPQHF
CDR3 DNA: TGTGCCAGCAACTTAGGGGGTCCAGAGCCCCAGCATTTT